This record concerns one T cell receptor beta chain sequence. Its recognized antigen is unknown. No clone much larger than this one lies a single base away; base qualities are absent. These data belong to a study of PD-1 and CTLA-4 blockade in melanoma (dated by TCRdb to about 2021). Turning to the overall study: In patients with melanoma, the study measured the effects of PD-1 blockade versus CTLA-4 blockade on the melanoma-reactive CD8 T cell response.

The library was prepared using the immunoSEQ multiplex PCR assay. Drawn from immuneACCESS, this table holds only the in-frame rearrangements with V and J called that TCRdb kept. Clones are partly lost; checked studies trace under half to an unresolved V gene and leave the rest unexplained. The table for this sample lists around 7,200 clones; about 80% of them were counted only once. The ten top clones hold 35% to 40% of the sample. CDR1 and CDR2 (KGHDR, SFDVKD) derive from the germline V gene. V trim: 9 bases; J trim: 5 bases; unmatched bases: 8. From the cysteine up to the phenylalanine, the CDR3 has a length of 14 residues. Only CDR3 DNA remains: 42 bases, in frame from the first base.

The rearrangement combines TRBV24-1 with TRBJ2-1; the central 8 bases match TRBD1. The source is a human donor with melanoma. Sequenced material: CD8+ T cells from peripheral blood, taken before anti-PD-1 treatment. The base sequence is TGTGCCACCGCAGGGGGCGGCGCAGACAATGAGCAGTTCTTC. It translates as CATAGGGADNEQFF.